A selection of T cell receptor beta chains follows, all from one sample in a study of blood T cell repertoires in COVID-19. Repertoires were generated with immunoSEQ multiplex PCR, while TCRdb's copy carries only in-frame clones and drops some. The sample contains 200,000 to 300,000 clones, roughly 80% of which appear only once. The source material was peripheral blood. These receptors originate from a man in his sixties with acute or convalescent COVID-19. The CDR3 runs from the conserved cysteine through the conserved F or W. Fields, in order: J gene, D gene, clone size, V gene, CDR3 protein, CDR3 DNA. The D gene is left open where the match is weak. Rows give clone size only sometimes, using once, few, many, or a class for an expanded clone.

>TRBJ1-5|-|-|TRBV6-6
CASSYSTFDQPQHF
TGTGCCAGCAGTTACTCCACTTTCGATCAGCCCCAGCATTTT
>TRBJ2-5|-|few|TRBV11-3
CASSPEGVQETQYF
TGTGCCAGCAGTCCTGAAGGGGTTCAAGAGACCCAGTACTTC
>TRBJ2-1|TRBD2|-|TRBV29-1
CSRTSGRFNEQFF
TGCAGCCGGACTAGCGGGAGATTCAATGAGCAGTTCTTC
>TRBJ2-7|-|-|TRBV15
CATSRDLTYEQYF
TGTGCCACCAGCAGAGATCTAACCTACGAGCAGTACTTC
>TRBJ1-6|-|-|TRBV30
CAWSVQVGSSPLHF
TGTGCCTGGAGTGTACAGGTGGGATCCTCACCCCTCCACTTT
>TRBJ2-5|-|-|TRBV27
CASSLYGRAYQETQYF
TGTGCCAGCAGTTTATATGGCAGGGCCTACCAAGAGACCCAGTACTTC
>TRBJ2-5|-|-|TRBV18
CASSPIILAQETQYF
TGTGCCAGCTCACCGATAATTCTAGCGCAAGAGACCCAGTACTTC
>TRBJ2-7|TRBD1|-|TRBV2
CASTGQGPYEQYF
TGTGCCAGCACCGGACAGGGACCCTACGAGCAGTACTTC
>TRBJ2-2|-|-|TRBV3-1/TRBV3-2
CASSQGHSTGELFF
TGTGCCAGCAGCCAGGGACACTCCACCGGGGAGCTGTTTTTT
>TRBJ1-5|TRBD1|-|TRBV7-8
CASSLGTGMRNQPQHF
TGTGCCAGCAGCTTAGGGACAGGGATGCGCAATCAGCCCCAGCATTTT
>TRBJ2-7|TRBD2|-|TRBV4-2
CASSRSLGPGTSGSGEQYF
TGTGCCAGCAGCCGCTCTCTTGGCCCCGGGACTAGCGGGAGTGGGGAGCAGTACTTC
>TRBJ2-7|TRBD2|-|TRBV4-1
CASSQGAGGPYEQYF
TGCGCCAGCAGCCAAGGAGCGGGAGGGCCTTACGAGCAGTACTTC
>TRBJ2-2|-|-|TRBV27
CASSLERGTGELFF
TGTGCCAGCAGTTTAGAACGGGGGACCGGGGAGCTGTTTTTT
>TRBJ2-2|TRBD2|-|TRBV4-1
CASRWIAGANTGELFF
TGCGCCAGCAGATGGATAGCGGGGGCGAACACCGGGGAGCTGTTTTTT
>TRBJ2-7|-|-|TRBV20-1
CSASKELTYEQYF
TGCAGTGCTAGTAAGGAGCTAACCTACGAGCAGTACTTC
>TRBJ1-2|-|-|TRBV5-4
CASSLRDGGDYGYTF
TGTGCCAGCAGCTTGCGTGATGGGGGCGACTATGGCTACACCTTC
>TRBJ2-7|TRBD2|-|TRBV7-2
CASSFLAGVSYEQYF
TGTGCCAGCAGCTTCCTAGCGGGAGTGTCCTACGAGCAGTACTTC
>TRBJ2-2|-|-|TRBV5-4
CASSLRSGASGELFF
TGTGCCAGCAGCTTAAGATCAGGGGCATCCGGGGAGCTGTTTTTT
>TRBJ2-7|TRBD2|-|TRBV11-2
CASSLVASGIYEQYF
TGTGCCAGCAGCTTAGTGGCTAGCGGAATCTACGAGCAGTACTTC
>TRBJ2-3|-|once|TRBV7-9
CASSFGGGPADTQYF
TGTGCCAGCAGCTTCGGTGGAGGTCCAGCGGATACGCAGTATTTT
>TRBJ2-1|TRBD2|-|TRBV6-1
CASSEENRLAGFYNEQFF
TGTGCCAGCAGTGAAGAGAACCGTCTAGCGGGGTTTTACAATGAGCAGTTCTTC
>TRBJ2-5|TRBD1|-|TRBV25-1
CASSDAPSGTGFGETQYF
TGTGCCAGCAGTGACGCCCCTAGTGGGACAGGGTTTGGGGAGACCCAGTACTTC
>TRBJ2-2|-|-|TRBV4-2
CASSQGLRDTGELFF
TGTGCCAGCAGCCAAGGATTACGGGACACCGGGGAGCTGTTTTTT
>TRBJ2-7|TRBD1|once|TRBV28
CASSLYRTGSYEQYF
TGTGCCAGCAGTTTATATCGGACAGGCTCCTACGAGCAGTACTTC
>TRBJ2-7|-|-|TRBV10-2
CASSRQAAYEQYF
TGCGCCAGCAGCCGACAGGCCGCCTACGAGCAGTACTTC
>TRBJ2-7|TRBD2|-|TRBV10-3
CAISDGTSGFNF
TGTGCCATCAGTGATGGGACTAGCGGATTTAACTTC
>TRBJ1-1|-|-|TRBV30
CAWDTMNTEAFF
TGTGCCTGGGACACAATGAACACTGAAGCTTTCTTT
>TRBJ2-7|-|-|TRBV15
CATSRTGYEQYF
TGTGCCACCAGCAGAACAGGCTACGAGCAGTACTTC
>TRBJ2-1|TRBD2|-|TRBV7-2
CASSAGTSGYNEQFF
TGTGCCAGCAGCGCAGGGACTAGCGGCTACAATGAGCAGTTCTTC